Following are 20 T cell receptor beta chains from one sample sequenced in a study of vaccination and CD4 T cells after COVID-19. The study sequenced cultured CD4+ T cell DNA using the Oncomine TCR Beta short-read assay. TCRdb reprocessed the PCR reads with MiXCR, giving one entry per CDR3 protein. Of about 20,000 distinct CDR3 sequences in the sample, around 83% were seen once. Treatment specified: approximately nine-day PBMC culture with coronavirus spike peptide pools or control peptides (ViraFEST assay). These receptors have no known antigen. Source: CD4+ T cells from blood, cultured in vitro, taken after SARS-CoV-2 vaccination. The source of these receptors is a human donor who received a COVID-19 vaccine.

The chain recombines TRBV29-1 with TRBJ2-3; 11 bases fit TRBD2. The germline gives CDR1 SQVTM, CDR2 ANQGSEA. With V trimmed by 5 bases and J by 1 base, 5 bases remained unmatched. CDR3 size: 15 residues. CDR3 bases: TGCAGCGTTCAGGGGACTAGCGGAGGCACAGATACGCAGTATTTT. Translating it yields CSVQGTSGGTDTQYF.

The chain uses TRBV24-1 and TRBJ1-1; D call uncertain. Germline assignment: CDR1 KGHDR and CDR2 SFDVKD. V was shortened by 6 bases and J by 0 bases, with 7 bases between the two germline ends. The CDR3 extends over 13 amino acids. Written as DNA, the CDR3 is TGTGCCACCAGTTCAGGTCTGAACACTGAAGCTTTCTTT. Translated: CATSSGLNTEAFF.

The gene calls are TRBV12-3 or TRBV12-4 and TRBJ1-6, with 7 positions matching TRBD1. The junction had 3 bases not matched to a gene; V was cut back by 3 bases and J by 7 bases. This CDR3 has 14 residues. CDR3 bases: TGTGCCAGCAGTTTGACAGGGCCCAATTCACCCCTCCACTTT. Amino acid sequence: CASSLTGPNSPLHF.

There are a few counts of this clonotype. The gene calls are TRBV27 and TRBJ1-5, with TRBD1 matching over 8 bases. Germline CDR1 reads MNHEY; CDR2 reads SMNVEV (reference sequence). This CDR3 contains 15 residues. The trim removed 4 bases at V and 7 bases at J, leaving 9 bases unmatched. Written as DNA, the CDR3 is TGTGCCAGCAGTTCGGACAGGGTGGTAGGGCAGCCCCAGCATTTT. It encodes CASSSDRVVGQPQHF.

The V call is TRBV7-2, the J call TRBJ2-3, with TRBD2 as a possible D gene (7 bases). CDR1 is SGHTA and CDR2 is FQGNSA in the germline V gene. The CDR3 covers 16 residues. Trimming took 1 base from V and 0 from J, leaving 11 bases between them. This chain's CDR3 is CASSLDRGASTDTQYF. The CDR3, as DNA: TGTGCCAGCAGCTTAGATCGGGGGGCAAGCACAGATACGCAGTATTTT. The full variable domain, rest sourced from reference TRBV7-2 and TRBJ2-3, is GAGVSQSPSNKVTEKGKDVELRCDPISGHTALYWYRQSLGQGLEFLIYFQGNSAPDKSGLPSDRFSAERTGGSVSTLTIQRTQQEDSAVYLCASSLDRGASTDTQYFGPGTRLTVL.

This rearrangement joins TRBV19 to TRBJ2-3; TRBD2 matches 10 bases. Germline CDR1 reads LNHDA; CDR2 reads SQIVND (reference sequence). The CDR3 is 14 amino acids. As DNA, the CDR3 is TGTGCTAGTCAGTCTAGCGGGGGCAGGGATACGCAGTATTTT. Its protein is CASQSSGGRDTQYF.

The chain recombines TRBV15 with TRBJ2-7; D may be TRBD2 (6 bases). Trimming pared 0 bases from V and 0 bases from J, leaving 30 bases between. CDR1 is LNHNV, CDR2 YYDKDF, per germline (reference sequence). The CDR3 covers 22 residues. The DNA of the CDR3 is TGTGCCACCAGCAGAGATCGGTCAGTCGGGGGTGGGTGGGTAGCGGACTCCTACGAGCAGTACTTC. Its translation: CATSRDRSVGGGWVADSYEQYF.

CDR3 region: CATSEEGGGTEAFF. CDR3 DNA sequence: TGTGCCACCAGTGAGGAAGGAGGAGGCACTGAAGCTTTCTTT. V usage is TRBV24-1 and J usage is TRBJ1-1; D is uncertain. Germline CDR1 reads KGHDR; CDR2 reads SFDVKD. V was cut by 4 bases and J by 4 bases, with 12 bases left in between. CDR3 length: 14 amino acids.

In its sample, this clonotype was seen once. V gene TRBV7-2 combines with J gene TRBJ1-2; D uncertain. Germline values: CDR1 SGHTA, CDR2 FQGNSA. The CDR3 loop spans 13 amino acids. V was shortened by 3 bases and J by 3 bases, with 8 bases between the two germline ends. CDR3 amino acids: CASSFPEDYGYTF. The CDR3 DNA is TGTGCCAGCAGCTTCCCTGAGGACTATGGCTACACCTTC.

The rearrangement joins TRBV7-9 to TRBJ2-2, with a possible D match to TRBD2 (6 bases). Between the trimmed V and J ends, which lost 8 bases and 0 bases, there was a span of 10 bases. Germline V gives CDR1 SEHNR, CDR2 FQNEAQ (reference sequence). The CDR3 runs 14 residues. The CDR3 bases are TGTGCCAGCTTGGACTACCCGAACACCGGGGAGCTGTTTTTT. The encoded protein is CASLDYPNTGELFF.

The chain combines TRBV27 with TRBJ1-5, with D possibly TRBD1 on 5 matching bases. Trimming left V 6 bases short and J 0 bases short, with 21 bases between. The CDR3 totals 18 residues. Germline loops: CDR1 MNHEY, CDR2 SMNVEV (reference sequence). The CDR3 here is CASSPLTGDLYSNQPQHF. CDR3 coding DNA: TGTGCCAGCAGCCCCCTAACAGGCGACCTCTATAGCAATCAGCCCCAGCATTTT.

The chain combines TRBV11-2 with TRBJ2-3; 9 positions agree with TRBD2. Germline CDR1 is SGHAT and CDR2 is FQNNGV. The CDR3 sequence is 16 residues long. J gave up 5 bases and V 5 bases, and 11 bases lay outside the gene matches. This chain's CDR3 is CASSPLAGGPIDTQYF. Written as DNA, the CDR3 is TGTGCCAGCAGCCCTTTGGCGGGGGGGCCGATAGATACGCAGTATTTT.

V and J are TRBV30 and TRBJ2-7; 9 bases match TRBD2. The CDR3 is made up of 15 amino acids. CDR1 is GTSNPN and CDR2 is SVGIG in the germline V gene (reference sequence). V lost 0 bases and J lost 3; bases outside the gene matches: 6. The CDR3 coding sequence is TGTGCCTGGAGTGTAACATCTAGCGGGATCTACGAGCAGTACTTC. Its translation is CAWSVTSSGIYEQYF.

This clonotype was seen more than once but under ten times. The rearrangement uses TRBV7-2 and TRBJ2-2; TRBD2 matches 7 bases. CDR1 and CDR2 from the germline V gene are SGHTA and FQGNSA. CDR3 length: 17 amino acids. Trimming removed 5 bases from V and 5 bases from J; junction bases left unmatched: 14. This CDR3 is CASSQRVGGGGTGELFF. The CDR3 nucleotides read TGTGCCAGCAGCCAAAGGGTGGGCGGGGGTGGAACCGGGGAGCTGTTTTTT.

V usage is TRBV30 and J usage is TRBJ2-7; D perhaps matches TRBD2 (7 bases). In germline, CDR1 is GTSNPN, CDR2 SVGIG (reference sequence). Trimming pared 5 bases from V and 5 bases from J, leaving 16 bases between. This CDR3 is built from 13 residues. In DNA form, the CDR3 reads TGTGCCTGGGATGGGGGGGGGCCCCACGAGCAGTACTTC. Translation: CAWDGGGPHEQYF.

The chain joins TRBV30 to TRBJ1-2; D call uncertain. The CDR3 sequence is 12 residues long. Germline V gene lookup returns CDR1 GTSNPN and CDR2 SVGIG (reference sequence). V was shortened by 2 bases and J by 1 base, with 5 bases between the two germline ends. The CDR3 DNA follows: TGTGCCTGGAGTAACGATAACTATGGCTACACCTTC. Its protein product is CAWSNDNYGYTF.

V gene TRBV27 combines with J gene TRBJ2-3; 12 nucleotides align to TRBD2. The V segment lost 0 bases and the J segment 6 bases; nucleotides outside the gene matches: 7. The germline CDR1 and CDR2 sequences are MNHEY and SMNVEV (reference sequence). The CDR3 is 17 amino acids. CDR3 DNA: TGTGCCAGCAGTTTATCTTCTAGCGGGGGGGCGAGGGATACGCAGTATTTT. This sequence encodes CASSLSSSGGARDTQYF.

The rearrangement links TRBV27 to TRBJ1-2, with unresolved D. The germline CDR1 and CDR2 sequences are MNHEY and SMNVEV (reference sequence). V was cut by 5 bases and J by 6 bases, with 22 bases left in between. The CDR3 length is 16 residues. The CDR3 loop reads CASSRSHRWQADGYTF. Written as DNA, the CDR3 is TGTGCCAGCAGTCGCAGCCACCGCTGGCAGGCGGATGGCTACACCTTC.

The chain links TRBV20-1 to TRBJ1-6; 7 positions match TRBD1. The CDR3 is 13 residues long. Germline-derived CDR1 and CDR2 are DFQATT and SNEGSKA (reference sequence). The V and J ends lost 6 bases and 5 bases, in that order; junction bases with no gene match: 4. This CDR3 is CSADREDNSPLHF. CDR3 coding DNA: TGCAGTGCCGACAGGGAGGATAATTCACCCCTCCACTTT.

This chain joins TRBV24-1 and TRBJ2-7; D remains ambiguous. V dropped 1 base and J dropped 5 bases, with 8 bases sitting between them. This CDR3 is 13 amino acids long. Per germline, CDR1 KGHDR and CDR2 SFDVKD. CDR3 DNA: TGTGCCACCAGTGATTTCGTCCGGGACGAGCAGTACTTC. Residues: CATSDFVRDEQYF.